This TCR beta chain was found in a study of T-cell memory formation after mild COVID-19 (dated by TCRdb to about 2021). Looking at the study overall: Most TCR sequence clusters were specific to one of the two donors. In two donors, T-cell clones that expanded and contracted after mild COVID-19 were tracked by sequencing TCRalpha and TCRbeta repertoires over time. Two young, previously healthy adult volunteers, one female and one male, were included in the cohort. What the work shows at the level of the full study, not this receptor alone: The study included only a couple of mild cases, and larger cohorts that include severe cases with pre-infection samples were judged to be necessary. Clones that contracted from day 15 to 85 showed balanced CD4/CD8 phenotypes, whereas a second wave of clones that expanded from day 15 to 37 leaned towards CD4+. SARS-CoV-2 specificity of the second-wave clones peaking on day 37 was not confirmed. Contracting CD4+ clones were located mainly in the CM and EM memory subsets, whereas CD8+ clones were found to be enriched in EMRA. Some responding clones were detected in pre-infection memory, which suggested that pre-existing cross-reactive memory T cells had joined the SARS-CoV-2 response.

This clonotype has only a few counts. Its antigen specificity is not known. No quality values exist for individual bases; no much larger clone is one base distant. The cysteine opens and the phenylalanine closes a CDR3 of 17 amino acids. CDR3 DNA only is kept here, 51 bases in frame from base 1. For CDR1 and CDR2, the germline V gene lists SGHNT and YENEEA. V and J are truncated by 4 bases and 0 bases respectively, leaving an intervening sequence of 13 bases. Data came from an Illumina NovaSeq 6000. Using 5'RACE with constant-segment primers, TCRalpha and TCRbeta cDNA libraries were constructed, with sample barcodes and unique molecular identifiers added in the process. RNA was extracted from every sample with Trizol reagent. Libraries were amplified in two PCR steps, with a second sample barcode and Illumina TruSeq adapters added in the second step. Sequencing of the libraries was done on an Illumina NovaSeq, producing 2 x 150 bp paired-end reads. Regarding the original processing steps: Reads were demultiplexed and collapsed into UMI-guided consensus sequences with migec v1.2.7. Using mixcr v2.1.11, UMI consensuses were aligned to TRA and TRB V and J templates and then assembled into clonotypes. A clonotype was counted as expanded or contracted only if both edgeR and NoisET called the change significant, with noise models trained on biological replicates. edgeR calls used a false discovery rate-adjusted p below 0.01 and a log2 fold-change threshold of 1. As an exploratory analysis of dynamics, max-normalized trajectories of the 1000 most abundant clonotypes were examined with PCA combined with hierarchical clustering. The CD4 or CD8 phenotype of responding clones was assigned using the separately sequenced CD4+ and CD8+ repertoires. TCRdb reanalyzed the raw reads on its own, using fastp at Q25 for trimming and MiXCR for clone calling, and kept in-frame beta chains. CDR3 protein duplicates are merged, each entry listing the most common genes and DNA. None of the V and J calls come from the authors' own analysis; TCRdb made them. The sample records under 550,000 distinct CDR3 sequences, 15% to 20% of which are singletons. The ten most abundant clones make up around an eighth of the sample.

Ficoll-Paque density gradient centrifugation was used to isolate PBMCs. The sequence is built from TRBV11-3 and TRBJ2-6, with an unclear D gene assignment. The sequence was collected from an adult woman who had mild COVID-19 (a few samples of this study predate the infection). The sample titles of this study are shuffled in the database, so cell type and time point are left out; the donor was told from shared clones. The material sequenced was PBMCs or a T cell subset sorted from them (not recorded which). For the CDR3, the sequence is CASSSPFDNSGANVLTF. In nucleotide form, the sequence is TGTGCCAGCAGCTCCCCGTTTGACAACTCTGGGGCCAACGTCCTGACTTTC.